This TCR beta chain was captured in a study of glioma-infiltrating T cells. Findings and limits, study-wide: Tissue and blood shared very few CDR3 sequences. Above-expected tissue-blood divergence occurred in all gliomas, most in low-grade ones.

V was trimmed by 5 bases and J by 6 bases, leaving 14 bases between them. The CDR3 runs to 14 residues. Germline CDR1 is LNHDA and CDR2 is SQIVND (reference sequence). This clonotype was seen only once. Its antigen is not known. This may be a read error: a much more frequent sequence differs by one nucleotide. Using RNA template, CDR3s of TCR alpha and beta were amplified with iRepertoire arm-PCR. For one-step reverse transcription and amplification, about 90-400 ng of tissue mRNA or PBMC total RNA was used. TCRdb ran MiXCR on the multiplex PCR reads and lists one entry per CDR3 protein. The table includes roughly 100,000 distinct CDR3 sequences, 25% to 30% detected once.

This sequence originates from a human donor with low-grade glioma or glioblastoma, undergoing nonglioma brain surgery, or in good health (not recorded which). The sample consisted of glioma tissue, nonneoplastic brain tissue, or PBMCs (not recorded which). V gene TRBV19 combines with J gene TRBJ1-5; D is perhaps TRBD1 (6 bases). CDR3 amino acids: CASSEARGGQPQHF. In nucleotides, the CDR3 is TGTGCCAGTAGTGAAGCAAGGGGGGGTCAGCCCCAGCATTTT.